These 24 T cell receptor beta chains share one sample of origin, sequenced in a study of shared clonotypes between healthy human individuals. Only in-frame clones appear in the TCRdb table, and some are missing; sequencing was by immunoSEQ multiplex PCR. The table has about 520,000 clones, 95% to 97% seen once. The specimen sequenced was naive CD4+ T cells sorted from blood. The subset is: CD45RA+ positively selected. These receptors originate from a woman aged 30 to 39 in good health.

The chain uses TRBV4-1 and TRBJ2-2; the D gene is possibly TRBD2 (5 bases). V lost 0 bases, J lost 5 bases, and 13 bases lay in between. This CDR3 comprises 16 residues. Germline V gene lookup returns CDR1 MGHRA and CDR2 YSYEKL. CDR3 region: CASSQDSGLLTGELFF. The CDR3 DNA follows: TGCGCCAGCAGCCAAGACTCCGGACTTCTAACCGGGGAGCTGTTTTTT.

This sequence joins TRBV28 and TRBJ1-2; 8 nucleotides align to TRBD1. There are 14 residues in the CDR3. The V gene's germline CDR1 is MDHEN and CDR2 SYDVKM. J gave up 8 bases and V 0 bases, and 5 bases lay outside the gene matches. CDR3 in amino acids: CASSLWDRARGYTF. The CDR3 DNA reads as TGTGCCAGCAGTTTATGGGACAGGGCGCGCGGCTACACCTTC.

The chain links TRBV5-6 to TRBJ2-7; 8 bases are shared with TRBD1. Germline CDR1 is SGHDT and CDR2 is YYEEEE. V gave up 4 bases and J gave up 3 bases; unmatched junction bases: 3. CDR3 size: 13 residues. The CDR3 DNA reads TGTGCCAGCAGCACCGGGACAGGCTACGAGCAGTACTTC. Its translation: CASSTGTGYEQYF. Together with reference TRBV5-6 and TRBJ2-7, the CDR3 gives the full variable domain: DAGVTQSPTHLIKTRGQQVTLRCSPKSGHDTVSWYQQALGQGPQFIFQYYEEEERQRGNFPDRFSGHQFPNYSSELNVNALLLGDSALYLCASSTGTGYEQYFGPGTRLTVT.

The V and J genes are TRBV25-1 and TRBJ2-6; TRBD2 is a possible D gene (7 bases). This CDR3 region has 17 residues. With 4 bases removed from V and 1 base from J, the gap between germline ends came to 14 bases. Germline V gene data show CDR1 as MGHDK and CDR2 as SYGVNS. The CDR3 here is CASSVGAGASGANVLTF. The CDR3 bases are TGTGCCAGCAGTGTGGGGGCGGGAGCGTCTGGGGCCAACGTCCTGACTTTC.

The chain has TRBV19 and TRBJ2-3; tentative D call: TRBD1 (5 bases). The CDR3 runs 16 residues. CDR1 LNHDA and CDR2 SQIVND come from the germline V gene (reference sequence). The V gene lost 6 bases and the J gene lost 0 bases, with 16 bases spanning the gap. This chain's CDR3 is CASSTQAYLSTDTQYF. The CDR3 nucleotides read TGTGCCAGTAGCACACAGGCCTACCTTAGCACAGATACGCAGTATTTT.

The chain is built from TRBV28 and TRBJ2-3; a possible D gene is TRBD1 (7 bases). Deletions cut 6 bases from V and 8 bases from J, with 18 bases between. The CDR3 covers 14 residues. Germline V lookup: CDR1 MDHEN, CDR2 SYDVKM. The chain's CDR3 is CASSRGTVSGTQYF. The DNA for the CDR3 is TGTGCCAGCAGCCGGGGGACAGTGAGTGGTACGCAGTATTTT. The full variable domain, completed using reference TRBV28 and TRBJ2-3, is DVKVTQSSRYLVKRTGEKVFLECVQDMDHENMFWYRQDPGLGLRLIYFSYDVKMKEKGDIPEGYSVSREKKERFSLILESASTNQTSMYLCASSRGTVSGTQYFGPGTRLTVL.

The J gene is TRBJ2-3, the V gene TRBV10-1; 7 nucleotides line up with TRBD2. The J segment lost 3 bases and the V segment lost 0 bases, leaving 6 bases of the junction unmatched. Per germline, CDR1 WNHNN and CDR2 SYGVQD (reference sequence). This CDR3 region has 16 residues. CDR3 loop: CASSESYRGVTDTQYF. CDR3 DNA sequence: TGCGCCAGCAGTGAGTCGTATCGGGGGGTAACAGATACGCAGTATTTT.

This clone was detected once. The chain combines TRBV2 with TRBJ2-7; 11 bases agree with TRBD1. Trimming removed 6 bases from V and 6 bases from J; junction bases left unmatched: 4. Germline-derived CDR1 and CDR2 are SNHLY and FYNNEI. This CDR3 contains 13 residues. Here the CDR3 reads CASRPGQGGEQYF. The CDR3 DNA reads TGTGCCAGCAGACCGGGACAGGGGGGCGAGCAGTACTTC.

This clone was observed a few times. This chain connects TRBV6-6 to TRBJ2-2, with TRBD1 identical over 7 bases. Germline CDR1 MNHNY, CDR2 SVGAGI (reference sequence). CDR3 length equals 15 residues. The V gene end was trimmed by 2 bases and the J gene end by 3 bases; junction bases not matched to a gene: 3. The CDR3 reads CASSYRGQYTGELFF. The CDR3 DNA follows: TGTGCCAGCAGTTACAGGGGACAGTACACCGGGGAGCTGTTTTTT.

V usage is TRBV9 and J usage is TRBJ1-2; D gene unclear. Per germline, CDR1 SGDLS and CDR2 YYNGEE. V was cut by 3 bases and J by 5 bases, with 8 bases left in between. CDR3 size: 12 residues. CDR3: CASSAGFYGYTF. DNA for the CDR3: TGTGCCAGCAGCGCCGGGTTTTATGGCTACACCTTC.

J is TRBJ1-3 and V is TRBV27; D may be TRBD1 (5 bases). Per the germline V gene, CDR1 is MNHEY and CDR2 is SMNVEV (reference sequence). This CDR3 has 15 residues. V was pared by 3 bases and J by 4 bases, with 13 bases between. Here the CDR3 DNA reads TGTGCCAGCAGTTTGTCTCCAGGGACCGGAAACACCATATATTTT. Translating gives CASSLSPGTGNTIYF.

CDR3 sequence: CASSKRVEGANVLTF. The CDR3 coding sequence is TGTGCCAGCAGCAAGAGGGTGGAGGGGGCCAACGTCCTGACTTTC. The chain uses TRBV7-2 and TRBJ2-6; weak D call: TRBD2 (5 bases). Germline V gives CDR1 SGHTA, CDR2 FQGNSA. This CDR3 has 15 residues. Trimming removed 5 bases at V and 4 bases at J, with 12 bases between.

The chain couples TRBV6-5 to TRBJ2-7, with 9 positions matching TRBD1. The ends lost 6 bases at V and 2 bases at J; junction bases unmatched: 5. The V gene's germline CDR1 is MNHEY and CDR2 SVGAGI. The CDR3 has 14 residues. The CDR3 loop reads CASSSGQGPYEQYF. The CDR3 DNA reads as TGTGCCAGCAGCTCGGGACAGGGACCCTACGAGCAGTACTTC.

This clone was detected once. This chain uses TRBV7-8 with TRBJ1-5, with TRBD1 matching 8 bases. Germline V lookup: CDR1 SGHVS, CDR2 FQNEAQ. CDR3 length: 14 amino acids. V trimming: 5 bases; J trimming: 7 bases; junction bases outside the gene matches: 7. CDR3 sequence reads: CASSLRTGRQPQHF. Written as DNA, the CDR3 is TGTGCCAGCAGCCTACGGACAGGGAGGCAGCCCCAGCATTTT.

The chain uses TRBV11-2 and TRBJ2-3; tentative D call: TRBD2 (6 bases). The CDR3 runs to 15 residues. Per germline, CDR1 SGHAT and CDR2 FQNNGV. The V end lost 7 bases, the J end lost 6 bases, and 20 bases lay between the germline ends. DNA for the CDR3: TGTGCCAGCACCAAGTGGGCGGGCGGGGCGGATACGCAGTATTTT. This encodes CASTKWAGGADTQYF.

The rearrangement joins TRBV7-2 to TRBJ1-1; D remains ambiguous. Germline CDR1 is SGHTA and CDR2 is FQGNSA. Trimming left V 3 bases short and J 1 base short, with 9 bases between. The CDR3 loop spans 14 amino acids. CDR3 loop: CASSFSRTNTEAFF. For the CDR3, the DNA is TGTGCCAGCAGCTTCAGTCGGACGAACACTGAAGCTTTCTTT.

The chain carries TRBV28 and TRBJ2-5; 11 bases map to TRBD2. The V segment lost 5 bases and the J segment 4 bases; nucleotides outside the gene matches: 9. CDR3 length: 16 amino acids. Germline CDR1 and CDR2: MDHEN and SYDVKM. CDR3 nucleotide sequence: TGTGCCAGCAGTAATCGGCTAGCGGGAGGAAGAGAGACCCAGTACTTC. The encoded protein is CASSNRLAGGRETQYF.

This CDR3 reads CASSIEGTALRGQYF. The CDR3 DNA is TGTGCCAGTAGTATAGAGGGGACAGCCCTCCGGGGGCAGTATTTT. This chain links TRBV19 with TRBJ2-3; TRBD1 matches 7 bases. This CDR3 contains 15 residues. Germline loops: CDR1 LNHDA, CDR2 SQIVND (reference sequence). V gave up 0 bases and J gave up 11 bases; unmatched junction bases: 11.

The rearrangement joins TRBV9 to TRBJ2-1; no reliable D call. V was shortened by 0 bases and J by 4 bases, with 11 bases between the two germline ends. Germline CDR1 reads SGDLS; CDR2 reads YYNGEE. The length of the CDR3 is 15 residues. The CDR3 loop is CASSVGALVYNEQFF. CDR3 bases: TGTGCCAGCAGCGTAGGAGCGCTAGTGTACAATGAGCAGTTCTTC.

This chain connects TRBV27 to TRBJ2-2; D gene ambiguous. V lost 2 bases to trimming and J lost 1 base, with 11 bases between them. Per germline, CDR1 MNHEY and CDR2 SMNVEV (reference sequence). The CDR3 sequence is 16 residues long. CDR3 residues: CASSLRSWGNTGELFF. The CDR3 bases are TGTGCCAGCAGTTTACGGAGCTGGGGGAACACCGGGGAGCTGTTTTTT.

The rearrangement uses TRBV9 and TRBJ2-5; the match to TRBD2 covers 8 bases. The CDR3 spans 15 residues. CDR1 is SGDLS, CDR2 YYNGEE, per germline. With V trimmed by 4 bases and J by 5 bases, 10 bases remained unmatched. DNA of the CDR3: TGTGCCAGCAGCCCCACTAGCGGCCCCGAGGAGACCCAGTACTTC. It codes for CASSPTSGPEETQYF.

The table lists this clone with a few counts. The chain employs TRBV2 and TRBJ2-7, with TRBD2 matching 8 bases. V trimming: 5 bases; J trimming: 4 bases; junction bases outside the gene matches: 4. Germline V lookup: CDR1 SNHLY, CDR2 FYNNEI. The CDR3 loop spans 13 amino acids. CDR3 residues: CASSPGLGYEQYF. CDR3 DNA sequence: TGTGCCAGCAGTCCGGGACTAGGGTACGAGCAGTACTTC.

This chain connects TRBV30 to TRBJ2-3, with no clear D. The CDR3 extends over 14 amino acids. With 6 bases removed from V and 4 bases from J, the gap between germline ends came to 17 bases. Germline CDR1 and CDR2: GTSNPN and SVGIG (reference sequence). CDR3 coding DNA: TGTGCCTGCCGTGGGTACCCGGGCCCAGATACGCAGTATTTT. Its translation: CACRGYPGPDTQYF.

The CDR3 DNA reads TGTGCCAGCAGCATAGACAGGGTGTGCTCCTACGAGCAGTACTTC. It is translated as CASSIDRVCSYEQYF. The chain couples TRBV21-1 to TRBJ2-7; no check of the table's D call, TRBD1, against the DNA was made. TRBV21-1 is flagged as a pseudogene. The CDR3 loop spans 15 amino acids.